This note documents a single T cell receptor beta chain sequence. This sample stems from a study of blood T cell repertoires in COVID-19. Turning to the study itself: COVID-19 samples collected from the United States, Italy and Spain covered acute and convalescent phases.

Source study methods: Estimates of nucleated cell counts were drawn from the amplification of reference gene primers. Measured with immunoSEQ multiplex PCR; TCRdb has only the in-frame clones, and not every one. V, J and clone size reflect that table, while D and trimming were determined from the DNA. The data hold 200,000 or so clones, with 88% observed a single time. Germline CDR1 reads SGHNT; CDR2 reads YYREEE (reference sequence). This CDR3 spans 15 amino acids. The V gene end was trimmed by 4 bases and the J gene end by 6 bases; junction bases not matched to a gene: 3. This chain links TRBV5-4 with TRBJ2-1; TRBD2 aligns across 14 bases. Source material: peripheral blood. The sequence was collected from a man between 70 and 80 years old with acute or convalescent COVID-19. CDR3 loop: CASSRGLAGVNEQFF. The CDR3 bases are TGTGCCAGCAGCAGGGGACTAGCGGGGGTCAATGAGCAGTTCTTC.